Following are 16 T cell receptor beta chains from one sample sequenced in a study of blood T cell repertoires in COVID-19. Sequencing was performed with immunoSEQ multiplex PCR; in TCRdb, only in-frame clones are kept and a portion is missing. Of about 140,000 clones in the sample, just under 90% were seen once. The sample taken for sequencing was peripheral blood. All receptors derive from a woman older than 75 with acute or convalescent COVID-19.

V is TRBV12-3 or TRBV12-4 and J is TRBJ1-2, with 7 bases aligning to TRBD1. The trim removed 7 bases at V and 9 bases at J, leaving 11 bases unmatched. The CDR3 is 13 amino acids. The CDR3 nucleotides read TGTGCCAGCACCATCCGAGGACAGGCTCGCTACACCTTC. It specifies CASTIRGQARYTF.

The table lists this clone with a count of one. The chain links TRBV18 to TRBJ2-6; 9 bases fit TRBD1. The germline CDR1 and CDR2 sequences are KGHSH and LQKENI. The CDR3 has 17 residues. V was pared by 4 bases and J by 4 bases, with 8 bases of the junction left unmatched. CDR3 nucleotides: TGTGCCAGCTCACTAACCGGGACAGGGACCGGGGCCAACGTCCTGACTTTC. It is translated as CASSLTGTGTGANVLTF. The full variable domain, its missing parts supplied by reference TRBV18 and TRBJ2-6, is NAGVMQNPRHLVRRRGQEARLRCSPMKGHSHVYWYRQLPEEGLKFMVYLQKENIIDESGMPKERFSAEFPKEGPSILRIQQVVRGDSAAYFCASSLTGTGTGANVLTFGAGSRLTVL.

This sequence joins TRBV2 and TRBJ1-4; TRBD1 matches at 7 bases. The V gene end was trimmed by 8 bases and the J gene end by 3 bases; junction bases not matched to a gene: 9. In germline, CDR1 is SNHLY, CDR2 FYNNEI. The CDR3 has 15 amino acids. The CDR3, as DNA: TGTGCCAGCTGGCCTCCGGGACAGTCTAATGAAAAACTGTTTTTT. It encodes CASWPPGQSNEKLFF.

The chain carries TRBV5-1 and TRBJ2-3; 13 positions match TRBD2. J gave up 2 bases and V 6 bases, and 3 bases lay outside the gene matches. The germline gives CDR1 SGHRS, CDR2 YFSETQ. The CDR3 is 15 residues long. CDR3 loop: CASTTSGGITDTQYF. The DNA for the CDR3 is TGCGCCAGCACGACTAGCGGGGGGATCACAGATACGCAGTATTTT.

Here the CDR3 DNA reads TGTGCCAGCAGCTTAGAGGGCTGGACAGAGAACGAGCAGTACTTC. Protein product: CASSLEGWTENEQYF. The rearrangement joins TRBV7-9 to TRBJ2-7; a weak D match, TRBD1 (6 bases). The CDR3 sequence is 15 residues long. Germline V gene sequence: CDR1 SEHNR, CDR2 FQNEAQ (reference sequence). V was clipped by 1 base and J by 5 bases, with 15 bases between them.

This clone appeared once. The rearrangement uses TRBV5-6 and TRBJ1-5; tentatively, D is TRBD1 (6 bases). The germline CDR1 and CDR2 sequences are SGHDT and YYEEEE. The CDR3 sequence is 13 residues long. Trimming left V 1 base short and J 6 bases short, with 8 bases between. CDR3 region: CASSLRGIQPQHF. The CDR3 nucleotides read TGTGCCAGCAGCTTGAGGGGGATTCAGCCCCAGCATTTT.

The rearrangement joins TRBV5-4 to TRBJ2-1, with a tentative D call TRBD1 (7 bases). Germline loops: CDR1 SGHNT, CDR2 YYREEE (reference sequence). Trimming took off 3 bases at V and 7 bases at J, with 11 bases between the two ends. The CDR3 is made up of 13 amino acids. In nucleotides, the CDR3 is TGTGCCAGCAGCTCGACAGGGAGGAATGAGCAGTTCTTC. Its translation: CASSSTGRNEQFF.

This chain uses TRBV12-3 or TRBV12-4 with TRBJ2-7; possibly TRBD2 for D (6 bases). Trimming shortened V by 6 bases and J by 6 bases, and 9 bases separated the two germline ends. The CDR3 consists of 11 residues. The chain's CDR3 is CASSPGGEQYF. DNA for the CDR3: TGTGCCAGCAGCCCCGGGGGCGAGCAGTACTTC.

V usage is TRBV5-1 and J usage is TRBJ1-2; 7 bases are shared with TRBD1. The length of the CDR3 is 15 residues. Looked up from germline, CDR1 is SGHRS and CDR2 is YFSETQ. V trimming: 1 base; J trimming: 2 bases; junction bases outside the gene matches: 5. The CDR3 sequence: CASSLTGVENYGYTF. The CDR3 region has the DNA TGCGCCAGCAGCTTGACAGGGGTTGAGAACTATGGCTACACCTTC.

This clone appeared once. The CDR3 bases are TGCGCCGGAGGGGACAGGGGGCACTCCTACGAGCAGTACTTC. Protein sequence: CAGGDRGHSYEQYF. J is TRBJ2-7 and V is TRBV23-1, with 12 nucleotides matching TRBD1. TRBV23-1 is assigned to the ORF class and has an uncertain function. V was pared by 11 bases and J by 0 bases, with 5 bases of the junction left unmatched. This CDR3 has 14 amino acids.

The chain carries TRBV5-1 and TRBJ2-5, with a weak D call TRBD1 (5 bases). The V gene's germline CDR1 is SGHRS and CDR2 YFSETQ. The ends were cut back, 0 bases at V and 1 base at J, with 10 bases in the middle. This CDR3 has 15 residues. The chain's CDR3 is CASSLAQGTQETQYF. The CDR3 DNA sequence: TGCGCCAGCAGCTTGGCCCAGGGAACCCAAGAGACCCAGTACTTC.

The chain carries TRBV9 and TRBJ1-2, with 9 positions matching TRBD1. Losses at the gene ends were 3 bases for V and 2 bases for J; bases not matched to a gene: 2. The CDR3 sequence is 14 residues long. From germline, CDR1 is SGDLS and CDR2 YYNGEE. The CDR3 loop is CASSEGTGNYGYTF. The CDR3, as DNA: TGTGCCAGCAGCGAGGGGACAGGGAACTATGGCTACACCTTC. Together with reference TRBV9 and TRBJ1-2, the CDR3 gives the full variable domain: DSGVTQTPKHLITATGQRVTLRCSPRSGDLSVYWYQQSLDQGLQFLIQYYNGEERAKGNILERFSAQQFPDLHSELNLSSLELGDSALYFCASSEGTGNYGYTFGSGTRLTVV.

The rearrangement uses TRBV7-3 and TRBJ2-5; TRBD2 might be the D (6 bases). With 0 bases removed from V and 5 bases from J, the gap between germline ends came to 13 bases. The CDR3 is 15 residues long. Germline CDR1 reads SGHTA; CDR2 reads FQGTGA. CDR3 in DNA: TGTGCCAGCAGCTTAACGGCGGGGTATAGGGAGACCCAGTACTTC. This translates into CASSLTAGYRETQYF.

The genes are TRBV29-1 and TRBJ2-7, with 10 bases lining up with TRBD1. The germline V gene has CDR1 SQVTM and CDR2 ANQGSEA. V was clipped by 6 bases and J by 6 bases; unmatched bases: 5. The CDR3 is made up of 12 amino acids. DNA for the CDR3: TGCAGCGTACGGACAGGGGGGCGCGAGCAGTACTTC. It specifies CSVRTGGREQYF.

This chain links TRBV5-4 with TRBJ2-1; TRBD2 agrees at 8 bases. The trim removed 1 base at V and 7 bases at J, leaving 10 bases unmatched. CDR1 and CDR2 (germline): SGHNT, YYREEE (reference sequence). CDR3 length: 16 residues. CDR3 DNA: TGTGCCAGCAGCTTGTCGCCCAGCGGGGGAAGGAATGAGCAGTTCTTC. Translated, it gives CASSLSPSGGRNEQFF.

The genes are TRBV25-1 and TRBJ2-1; D not certain. CDR1 and CDR2 (germline): MGHDK, SYGVNS. V was clipped by 4 bases and J by 7 bases, with 14 bases between them. The CDR3 runs 14 residues. CDR3 in amino acids: CASSGSGNLNEQFF. Here the CDR3 DNA reads TGTGCCAGCAGTGGATCGGGTAACTTGAATGAGCAGTTCTTC.